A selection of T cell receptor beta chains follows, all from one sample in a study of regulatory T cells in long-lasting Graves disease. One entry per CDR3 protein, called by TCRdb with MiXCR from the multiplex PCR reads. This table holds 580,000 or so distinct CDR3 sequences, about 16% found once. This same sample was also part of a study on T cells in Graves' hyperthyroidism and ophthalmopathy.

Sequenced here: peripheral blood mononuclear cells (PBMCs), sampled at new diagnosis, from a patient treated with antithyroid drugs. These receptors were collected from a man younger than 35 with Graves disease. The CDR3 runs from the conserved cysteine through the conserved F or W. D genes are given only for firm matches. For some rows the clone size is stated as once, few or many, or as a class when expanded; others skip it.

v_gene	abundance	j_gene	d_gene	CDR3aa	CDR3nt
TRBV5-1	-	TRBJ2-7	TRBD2	CASRPQTSGMGEQYF	TGCGCCAGCCGACCCCAGACTAGCGGGATGGGAGAGCAGTACTTC
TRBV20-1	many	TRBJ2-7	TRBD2	CSARKIAGDPYEQYF	TGCAGTGCTAGAAAGATAGCGGGAGACCCCTACGAGCAGTACTTC
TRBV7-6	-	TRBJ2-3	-	CASSPDSYDGTQYF	TGTGCCAGCAGCCCGGACTCTTACGATGGTACGCAGTATTTT
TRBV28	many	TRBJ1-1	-	CASNAGGAEAFF	TGTGCCAGCAATGCGGGGGGCGCTGAAGCTTTCTTT
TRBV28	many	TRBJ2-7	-	CASSFGVLSYEQYF	TGTGCCAGCAGTTTCGGGGTTCTCTCCTACGAGCAGTACTTC
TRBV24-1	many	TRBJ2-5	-	CATSEHEYQETQYF	TGTGCCACCAGTGAGCATGAGTACCAAGAGACCCAGTACTTC
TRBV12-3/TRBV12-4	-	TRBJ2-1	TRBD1	CASLPGQFNNEQFF	TGTGCCAGCCTTCCGGGACAGTTTAACAATGAGCAGTTCTTC
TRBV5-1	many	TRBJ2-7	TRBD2	CASSVSGGNYEQYF	TGCGCCAGCAGCGTTAGCGGGGGAAACTACGAGCAGTACTTC
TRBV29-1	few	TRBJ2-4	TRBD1	CSVYMVWGPRGPKNIQYF	TGCAGCGTTTACATGGTGTGGGGCCCGAGGGGGCCAAAAAACATTCAGTACTTC
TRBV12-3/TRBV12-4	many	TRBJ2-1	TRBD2	CASSFFAGENEQFF	TGTGCCAGCAGTTTTTTTGCGGGAGAAAATGAGCAGTTCTTC
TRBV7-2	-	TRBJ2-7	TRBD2	CASSLVFAAGVGYEQYF	TGTGCCAGCAGCTTAGTGTTCGCAGCGGGAGTCGGGTACGAGCAGTACTTC
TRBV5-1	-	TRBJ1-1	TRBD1	CASSLAWEDGQGNTEAFF	TGCGCCAGCAGCTTGGCCTGGGAGGATGGACAGGGGAACACTGAAGCTTTCTTT
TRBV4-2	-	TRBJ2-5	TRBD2	CASSRRGEREKTQYF	TGTGCCAGCAGCCGAAGAGGCGAGCGGGAGAAGACCCAGTACTTC
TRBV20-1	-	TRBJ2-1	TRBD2	CSASSGWREVVEQFF	TGCAGTGCTAGTTCCGGGTGGCGGGAGGTCGTTGAGCAGTTCTTC
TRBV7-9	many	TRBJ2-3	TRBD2	CASYLAGADTQYF	TGTGCCAGCTACCTAGCGGGAGCTGATACGCAGTATTTT
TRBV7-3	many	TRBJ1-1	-	CASSLDYPKNTEAFF	TGTGCCAGCAGCTTAGATTACCCTAAGAACACTGAAGCTTTCTTT
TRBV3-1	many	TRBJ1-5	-	CASSRSDSSQPQHF	TGTGCCAGCAGCCGATCGGACAGTTCTCAGCCCCAGCATTTT
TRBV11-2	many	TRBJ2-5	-	CASSLGGSAETQYF	TGTGCCAGCAGCTTAGGTGGGAGTGCGGAGACCCAGTACTTC
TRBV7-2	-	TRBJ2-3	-	CASSFITRGDTQYF	TGTGCCAGCAGCTTTATTACCCGAGGAGATACGCAGTATTTT
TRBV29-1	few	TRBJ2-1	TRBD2	CSVTWSGRVGGEQFF	TGCAGCGTTACTTGGTCGGGGAGGGTAGGTGGTGAGCAGTTCTTC
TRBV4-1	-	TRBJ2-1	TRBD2	CASSPGLLAGGRGANEQFF	TGCGCCAGCAGCCCCGGTCTACTAGCGGGAGGGCGCGGCGCCAATGAGCAGTTCTTC
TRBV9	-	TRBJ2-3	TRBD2	CASSVEGLEADTQYF	TGTGCCAGCAGCGTAGAGGGACTAGAGGCAGATACGCAGTATTTT
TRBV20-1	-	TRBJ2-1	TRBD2	CSARGASGIYNEQFF	TGCAGTGCTAGAGGGGCTAGCGGGATCTACAATGAGCAGTTCTTC
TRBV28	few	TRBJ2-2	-	CASSLWFVGGNTGELFF	TGTGCCAGCAGTTTATGGTTTGTCGGGGGTAACACCGGGGAGCTGTTTTTT
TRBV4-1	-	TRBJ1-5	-	CASSQDSRGERGQPQHF	TGCGCCAGCAGCCAAGATTCACGAGGGGAGAGGGGTCAGCCCCAGCATTTT
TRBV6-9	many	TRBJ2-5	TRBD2	CASSYFFSSGGQETQYF	TGTGCCAGCAGTTACTTTTTTTCGAGCGGGGGCCAAGAGACCCAGTACTTC